The clone carrying this T cell receptor beta chain showed up many times. The sample is drawn from a study of T cells after yellow fever vaccination. Across the whole study: SMART-Seq v4 Ultra Low Input handled preparation of low-cell-number fractions.

TCRdb passed the 5' RACE reads through MiXCR, listing each CDR3 protein once. The sample consists of over 250,000 distinct CDR3 sequences, roughly 4.3% of them appearing once. From germline, CDR1 is LGHDT and CDR2 YNNKEL (reference sequence). Trimming removed 4 bases from V and 6 bases from J; junction bases left unmatched: 8. The CDR3 consists of 15 residues. This clonotype originated in a young man who received the YFV17D yellow fever vaccine. The chain carries TRBV3-1 and TRBJ2-1; the match to TRBD2 covers 8 bases. The sequenced sample was PBMCs, obtained 5 days after the yellow fever booster vaccination. Here the CDR3 reads CASSPGTRQFNEQFF. The CDR3 DNA follows: TGTGCCAGCAGCCCCGGGACTAGACAATTCAATGAGCAGTTCTTC.